These 22 T cell receptor beta chains came from one sample sequenced in a study of blood T cells in healthy people across ages (dated by TCRdb to between 2015 and 2016). The library was prepared using 5' RACE. TCRdb records Illumina HiSeq 2500 as the sequencer. A second roughly 6 to 12 cycle PCR used a sample-barcoded 5' primer and a J-beta primer mix. TCRdb itself trimmed the public reads at Q25 with fastp, ran MiXCR and retained productive beta chains. Every distinct CDR3 protein forms one entry, paired with its most common genes and DNA. The sample records around 970,000 distinct CDR3 sequences, roughly half of which are singletons. The ten largest make up roughly 23% of the sample. The source material was blood. These receptors were taken from a woman aged 55-70 years in good health.

This clonotype was recorded a few times. The chain couples TRBV28 to TRBJ1-1, with 12 bases aligning to TRBD1. V lost 0 bases to trimming and J lost 2 bases; unmatched junction nucleotides: 1. The CDR3 loop spans 16 amino acids. Germline V gene lookup returns CDR1 MDHEN and CDR2 SYDVKM. The CDR3 DNA reads TGTGCCAGCAGTTTATGGGGGACAGGGGGCAACACTGAAGCTTTCTTT. The encoded protein is CASSLWGTGGNTEAFF.

This chain joins TRBV12-3 or TRBV12-4 and TRBJ1-1; no firm D call. The length of the CDR3 is 11 residues. V lost 6 bases and J lost 6, with 8 bases in between. The DNA of the CDR3 is TGTGCCAGCAGCTTCGGGCCTGAAGCTTTCTTT. It codes for CASSFGPEAFF.

The chain carries TRBV28 and TRBJ1-2; no firm D call. The V and J ends lost 9 bases and 8 bases respectively, with 19 bases between them. The CDR3 has 13 amino acids. Germline loops: CDR1 MDHEN, CDR2 SYDVKM. The CDR3 DNA reads TGTGCCAGTGACGCAGGCAGATCCCTCGGCTACACCTTC. It translates to CASDAGRSLGYTF.

This rearrangement joins TRBV4-1 to TRBJ1-5; tentatively, D is TRBD1 (6 bases). The V end lost 4 bases, the J end lost 4 bases, and 17 bases lay between the germline ends. The CDR3 sequence is 16 residues long. Germline V gene sequence: CDR1 MGHRA, CDR2 YSYEKL. CDR3 residues: CASSPLGGLRNQPQHF. CDR3 sequence (DNA): TGCGCCAGCAGCCCACTTGGGGGGCTACGGAATCAGCCCCAGCATTTT.

The CDR3: CASSQGTRKNTGELFF. In nucleotides, the CDR3 is TGCGCCAGCAGCCAAGGGACACGGAAGAACACCGGGGAGCTGTTTTTT. J is TRBJ2-2 and V is TRBV4-1, with a weak D call TRBD1 (5 bases). The CDR3 length is 16 residues. Trimming took off 1 base at V and 1 base at J, with 10 bases between the two ends. CDR1 and CDR2 (germline): MGHRA, YSYEKL.

This clonotype has more than one count but fewer than ten. The V call is TRBV7-9, the J call TRBJ2-5; 7 nucleotides agree with TRBD1. The germline V gene has CDR1 SEHNR and CDR2 FQNEAQ (reference sequence). Trimming took 1 base from V and 5 from J; bases not matched to a gene: 7. The CDR3 length is 15 residues. The CDR3 loop reads CASSLVLRGQETQYF. CDR3 sequence (DNA): TGTGCCAGCAGCTTAGTTCTGAGGGGACAGGAGACCCAGTACTTC.

This clonotype has a handful of counts. The chain links TRBV28 to TRBJ2-3, with D perhaps matching TRBD1 or TRBD2 (5 bases each). The CDR3 is 15 residues long. V gave up 2 bases and J gave up 7 bases, with 16 bases separating them. Looked up from germline, CDR1 is MDHEN and CDR2 is SYDVKM. In nucleotides, the CDR3 is TGTGCCAGCAGTTTAGGGCCCCTCTGGGGGAATACGCAGTATTTT. It yields the protein CASSLGPLWGNTQYF.

This chain links TRBV7-2 with TRBJ2-2, with 12 bases matching TRBD2. Per germline, CDR1 SGHTA and CDR2 FQGNSA. This CDR3 spans 16 amino acids. The trim removed 5 bases at V and 6 bases at J, leaving 7 bases unmatched. CDR3 amino acids: CASSKTLAGGSGELFF. CDR3 sequence (DNA): TGTGCCAGCAGCAAAACGCTAGCGGGAGGGTCCGGGGAGCTGTTTTTT.

CDR3 sequence (DNA): TGTGCCAGCAGAGATCCCAGCCGGGGGGCGACTGAAAAACTGTTTTTT. Translated: CASRDPSRGATEKLFF. The chain recombines TRBV6-2 or TRBV6-3 with TRBJ1-4; weak D call: TRBD1 (6 bases). Per the germline V gene, CDR1 is MNHEY and CDR2 is SVGEGT. This CDR3 is 16 amino acids long. V lost 6 bases, J lost 7 bases, and 21 bases lay in between.

The rearrangement links TRBV20-1 to TRBJ2-7; either TRBD1 or TRBD2 may fit D (5 bases each). V was pared by 0 bases and J by 3 bases, with 15 bases between. CDR3 size: 15 residues. The germline gives CDR1 DFQATT, CDR2 SNEGSKA (reference sequence). CDR3 bases: TGCAGTGCTAGAGATCCGGGGCAGTTATTCTACGAGCAGTACTTC. This codes for CSARDPGQLFYEQYF.

This sequence joins TRBV20-1 and TRBJ2-4, with 7 bases matching TRBD2. The CDR3 has 17 residues. J was trimmed by 0 bases and V by 4 bases; bases with no gene match: 12. Germline V CDR1 and CDR2: DFQATT, SNEGSKA (reference sequence). CDR3 DNA sequence: TGCAGTGCTACCGGGACTAAAGGCCTGGCAGCCAAAAACATTCAGTACTTC. This codes for CSATGTKGLAAKNIQYF.

Only a few counts were recorded for this clonotype. V gene TRBV9 combines with J gene TRBJ2-5; D may be TRBD1 (6 bases). The CDR3 consists of 15 residues. Trimming cost V 4 bases and J 0 bases, with 13 bases left between them. Germline assignment: CDR1 SGDLS and CDR2 YYNGEE. CDR3 nucleotide sequence: TGTGCCAGCAGCACCCGACAGGAAGACCAAGAGACCCAGTACTTC. It yields the protein CASSTRQEDQETQYF.

The chain couples TRBV24-1 to TRBJ2-3; possibly TRBD1 for D (6 bases). The germline V gene encodes CDR1 KGHDR and CDR2 SFDVKD. The CDR3 loop spans 16 amino acids. V shed 1 base and J shed 4 bases, with 14 bases lying between them. The CDR3 loop reads CATSDFTGWEADTQYF. CDR3 nucleotides: TGTGCCACCAGTGATTTCACAGGGTGGGAAGCAGATACGCAGTATTTT.

The CDR3 spells CASSGPWEQYF. The CDR3 DNA reads as TGTGCCAGCAGTGGTCCGTGGGAGCAGTACTTC. The chain has TRBV27 and TRBJ2-5, with D tentatively TRBD2 (5 bases). V lost 5 bases and J lost 11, with 12 bases in between. Germline assignment: CDR1 MNHEY and CDR2 SMNVEV (reference sequence). The CDR3 is 11 amino acids.

In this sample, this clonotype turned up a few times. The V call is TRBV4-2, the J call TRBJ2-5, with 10 bases fitting TRBD2. This CDR3 is 17 amino acids long. Germline CDR1 is LGHNA and CDR2 is YNFKEQ. The ends lost 2 bases at V and 5 bases at J; junction bases unmatched: 11. CDR3 in amino acids: CASSQYASGSLGETQYF. In DNA, the CDR3 is TGTGCCAGCAGCCAATATGCTAGCGGGAGTTTAGGGGAGACCCAGTACTTC.

For this clonotype: Compared with germline, one end of the junction differs, possibly owing to a read error. The rearrangement links TRBV2 to TRBJ2-7; 7 nucleotides match TRBD2. CDR1 SNHLY and CDR2 FYNNEI come from the germline V gene. CDR3 length: 11 amino acids. DNA for the CDR3: TGTGCCGGCAGGGAGGGAATCGAGCAGTACTTC. As protein: CAGREGIEQYF. Together with reference TRBV2 and TRBJ2-7, the CDR3 gives the full variable domain: EPEVTQTPSHQVTQMGQEVILRCVPISNHLYFYWYRQILGQKVEFLVSFYNNEISEKSEIFDDQFSVERPDGSNFTLKIRSTKLEDSAMYFCAGREGIEQYFGPGTRLTVT.

The CDR3: CASSLRTGEETQFF. CDR3 nucleotides: TGTGCCAGCAGTCTTCGGACAGGGGAAGAGACCCAGTTCTTC. The gene calls are TRBV12-3 or TRBV12-4 and TRBJ2-1; 9 bases are a match to TRBD1. This CDR3 has 14 amino acids. V shed 5 bases, J shed 13 bases, and the junction held 12 bases outside the gene matches.

Ten or more counts support this clonotype. The chain combines TRBV7-2 with TRBJ2-7, with 7 positions matching TRBD2. Germline-derived CDR1 and CDR2 are SGHTA and FQGNSA. This CDR3 has 13 residues. J gave up 3 bases and V 3 bases, and 2 bases lay outside the gene matches. In nucleotides, the CDR3 is TGTGCCAGCAGCTTGTGGGGGGGCTACGAGCAGTACTTC. It translates to CASSLWGGYEQYF.

In nucleotides, the CDR3 is TGTGCCAGCAGTTTATATCAGGGGTACACTGAAGCTTTCTTT. It translates to CASSLYQGYTEAFF. J is TRBJ1-1 and V is TRBV28, with D possibly matching TRBD1 (6 bases). The CDR3 extends over 14 amino acids. Trimming left V 1 base short and J 3 bases short, with 9 bases between. Per the germline V gene, CDR1 is MDHEN and CDR2 is SYDVKM.

Comment on this clonotype: Since the CDR3 does not end with the conserved phenylalanine or tryptophan, this likely comes from a read error. This CDR3 is CASSPQGAYEQYL. CDR3 bases: TGTGCCAGCAGCCCTCAGGGGGCGTACGAGCAGTACCTC. The chain employs TRBV7-3 and TRBJ2-7; 8 bases agree with TRBD1. J lost 4 bases, V lost 5 bases, and 4 bases had no gene match. The CDR3 runs 13 residues. From germline, CDR1 is SGHTA and CDR2 FQGTGA.

The rearrangement links TRBV7-2 to TRBJ2-7; a weak D match, TRBD2 (5 bases). CDR1 and CDR2 (germline): SGHTA, FQGNSA. The V end was cut by 5 bases, the J end by 4 bases, with 15 bases between. The CDR3 covers 14 residues. The CDR3: CASSPTRERYEQYF. The CDR3 DNA reads TGTGCCAGCAGCCCAACGAGGGAACGGTACGAGCAGTACTTC.

The chain employs TRBV6-6 and TRBJ2-7; tentative D call: TRBD1 (6 bases). The CDR3 covers 14 residues. Germline V CDR1 and CDR2: MNHNY, SVGAGI (reference sequence). The V end was cut by 0 bases, the J end by 6 bases, with 12 bases between. The CDR3 loop is CASSYSKQGSEQYF. DNA for the CDR3: TGTGCCAGCAGTTACTCGAAACAGGGATCCGAGCAGTACTTC.